This TCR beta chain was recorded in a study of T cell responses to AZD1222 COVID-19 vaccine. Points from the study as a whole: No day 14 peak samples; only post-peak repertoires were characterized.

Samples with a second dose at about 4 or about 12 weeks were pooled together. As concerns this clone: Its antigen is undetermined.

Trimming shortened V by 4 bases and J by 3 bases, and 11 bases separated the two germline ends. Germline assignment: CDR1 SGHRS and CDR2 YFSETQ. The CDR3 loop spans 14 amino acids. This table comes from immunoSEQ multiplex PCR, and its TCRdb copy is limited to in-frame clones, with some not included. The table has tens of thousands of clones, about 80% seen once. The V and J genes are TRBV5-1 and TRBJ1-5, with D uncertain. The starting material was peripheral blood, obtained 28 days after the second AZD1222 dose. The sequence came from an adult who received the AZD1222 COVID-19 vaccine. This CDR3 reads CASSPGPFNQPQHF. The CDR3 DNA reads as TGCGCCAGCAGCCCCGGGCCCTTCAATCAGCCCCAGCATTTT.